Sequencing of this T cell receptor (beta chain) was carried out in a study of T cell repertoires in cytomegalovirus infection. Turning to the study itself: HLA-B-restricted CMV epitopes that are well studied, plus recently identified HLA-C-restricted ones, were used by the study. CMV infection together with matching HLA type was indicated by public TCR beta signatures. Points from the study as a whole: Across the ex vivo response, the dominant clonotypes were HLA-C-restricted CMV-specific TCR beta clonotypes. CMV carriers having the relevant HLA were flagged by cumulative public TCR beta family frequency.

TCRdb independently ran MiXCR on the reads; one entry per CDR3 protein. The table has 300,000 to 400,000 distinct CDR3 sequences, almost 30% seen once. To note about this clonotype: The antigen is undetermined.

From germline, CDR1 is MDHEN and CDR2 SYDVKM. CDR3 length: 17 residues. V dropped 2 bases and J dropped 0; count of bases not matched to a gene: 3. The source material was cultured PBMCs, sampled from culture after CMV antigen stimulation. The origin of this receptor is a human donor in good health (CMV status not recorded). Some clones in this sample may be carry-over from other donors' samples. The chain links TRBV28 to TRBJ1-5, with 11 bases aligning to TRBD1. The DNA for the CDR3 is TGTGCCAGCAGTTTAGGGACAGGGGGGGGTAGCAATCAGCCCCAGCATTTT. Its protein is CASSLGTGGGSNQPQHF. The entire variable domain, with the rest obtained from reference TRBV28 and TRBJ1-5, is as follows: DVKVTQSSRYLVKRTGEKVFLECVQDMDHENMFWYRQDPGLGLRLIYFSYDVKMKEKGDIPEGYSVSREKKERFSLILESASTNQTSMYLCASSLGTGGGSNQPQHFGDGTRLSIL.